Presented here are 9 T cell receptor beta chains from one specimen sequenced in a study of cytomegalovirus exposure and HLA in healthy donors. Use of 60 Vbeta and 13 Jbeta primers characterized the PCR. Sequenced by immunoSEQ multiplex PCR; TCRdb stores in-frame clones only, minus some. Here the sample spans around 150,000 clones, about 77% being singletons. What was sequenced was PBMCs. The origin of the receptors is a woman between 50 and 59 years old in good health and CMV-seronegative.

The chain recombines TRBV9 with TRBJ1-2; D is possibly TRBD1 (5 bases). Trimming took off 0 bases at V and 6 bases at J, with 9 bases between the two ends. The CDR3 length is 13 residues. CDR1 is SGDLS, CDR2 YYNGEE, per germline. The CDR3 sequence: CASSVDRNDGYTF. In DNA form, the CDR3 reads TGTGCCAGCAGCGTAGACAGGAACGATGGCTACACCTTC.

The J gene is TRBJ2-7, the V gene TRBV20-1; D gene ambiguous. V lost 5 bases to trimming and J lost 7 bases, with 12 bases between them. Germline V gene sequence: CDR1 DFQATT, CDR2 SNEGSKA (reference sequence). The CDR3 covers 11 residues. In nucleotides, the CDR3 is TGCAGTGCTCTCCGCGACGGGGAGCAGTACTTC. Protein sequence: CSALRDGEQYF.

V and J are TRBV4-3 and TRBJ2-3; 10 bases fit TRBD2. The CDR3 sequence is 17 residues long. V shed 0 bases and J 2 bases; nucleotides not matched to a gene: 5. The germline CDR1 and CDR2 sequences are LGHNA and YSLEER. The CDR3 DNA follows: TGCGCCAGCAGCCAAGATAGCGGGGGGCCACCCACAGATACGCAGTATTTT. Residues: CASSQDSGGPPTDTQYF.

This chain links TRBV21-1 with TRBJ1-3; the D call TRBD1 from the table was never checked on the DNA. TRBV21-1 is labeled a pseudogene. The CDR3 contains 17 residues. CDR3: CASSKAGRGGIGNTIYF. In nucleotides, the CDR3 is TGTGCCAGCAGCAAAGCGGGCAGGGGCGGAATTGGAAACACCATATATTTT.

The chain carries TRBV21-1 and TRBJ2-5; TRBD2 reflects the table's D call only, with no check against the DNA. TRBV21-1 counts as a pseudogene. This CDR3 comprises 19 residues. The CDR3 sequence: CASSKARGLAGNDGETQYF. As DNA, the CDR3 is TGTGCCAGCAGCAAAGCCAGGGGTCTAGCGGGGAACGACGGAGAGACCCAGTACTTC.

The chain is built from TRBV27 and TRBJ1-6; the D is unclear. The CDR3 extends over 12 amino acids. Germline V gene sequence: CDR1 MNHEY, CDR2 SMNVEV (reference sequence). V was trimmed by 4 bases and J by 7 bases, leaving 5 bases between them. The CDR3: CASSSGNSPLHF. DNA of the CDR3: TGTGCCAGCAGTTCGGGGAATTCACCCCTCCACTTT.

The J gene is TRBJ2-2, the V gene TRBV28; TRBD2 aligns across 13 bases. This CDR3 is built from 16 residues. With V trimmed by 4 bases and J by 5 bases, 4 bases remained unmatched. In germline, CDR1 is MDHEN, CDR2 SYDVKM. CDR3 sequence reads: CASSSPTSGGTGELFF. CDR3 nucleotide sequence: TGTGCCAGCAGTTCCCCGACTAGCGGGGGGACCGGGGAGCTGTTTTTT.

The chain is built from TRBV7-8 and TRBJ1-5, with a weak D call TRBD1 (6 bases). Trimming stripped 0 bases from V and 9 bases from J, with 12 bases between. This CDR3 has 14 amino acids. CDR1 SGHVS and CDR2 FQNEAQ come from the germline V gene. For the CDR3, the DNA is TGTGCCAGCAGCTTAGCGCCTCAGACAGGGCCCCAGCATTTT. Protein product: CASSLAPQTGPQHF.

The CDR3 protein is CASNLRDKIYHGYTF. In DNA form, the CDR3 reads TGTGCCAGCAACTTACGGGACAAAATTTACCATGGCTACACCTTC. V gene TRBV2 combines with J gene TRBJ1-2; D may be TRBD1 (6 bases). V lost 7 bases to trimming and J lost 6 bases, with 21 bases between them. Germline CDR1 SNHLY, CDR2 FYNNEI. This CDR3 spans 15 amino acids.